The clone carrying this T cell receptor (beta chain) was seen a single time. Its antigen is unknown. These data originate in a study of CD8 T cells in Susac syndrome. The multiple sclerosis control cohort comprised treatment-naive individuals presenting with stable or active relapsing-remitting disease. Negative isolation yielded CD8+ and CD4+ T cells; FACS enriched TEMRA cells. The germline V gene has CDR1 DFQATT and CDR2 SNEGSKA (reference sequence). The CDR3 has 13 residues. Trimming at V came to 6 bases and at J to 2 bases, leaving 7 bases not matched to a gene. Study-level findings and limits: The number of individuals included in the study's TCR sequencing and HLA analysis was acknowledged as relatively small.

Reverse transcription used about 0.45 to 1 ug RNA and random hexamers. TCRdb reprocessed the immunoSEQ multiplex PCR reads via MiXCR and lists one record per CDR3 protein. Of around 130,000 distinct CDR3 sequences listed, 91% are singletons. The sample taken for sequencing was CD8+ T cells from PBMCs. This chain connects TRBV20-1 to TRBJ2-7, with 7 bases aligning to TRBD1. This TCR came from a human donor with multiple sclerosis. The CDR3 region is CSAPDRSTYEQYF. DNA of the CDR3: TGCAGTGCCCCGGACAGGTCCACCTACGAGCAGTACTTC.